This TCR beta chain comes out of a study of regulatory T cells in long-lasting Graves disease. The time point is: persistent/refractory GD, antithyroid drugs over 5 years with positive TRAb. There was RNA extracted from PBMCs, and the TCR library was made from it. In building TCR beta libraries, iRepertoire HTBI primers were used together with Arm-PCR of CDR3 regions. TCRdb ran MiXCR on the multiplex PCR reads and lists one entry per CDR3 protein. The table lists hundreds of thousands of distinct CDR3 sequences, under 25% of them singletons. This clonotype showed up just once. This specimen consisted of peripheral blood mononuclear cells (PBMCs), obtained when the disease was refractory, from a patient treated with antithyroid drugs. This sequence originates from a female donor with Graves disease.

CDR3 residues: CAWSDSPFNSPLHF. Written as DNA, the CDR3 is TGTGCCTGGAGCGACAGTCCTTTTAATTCACCCCTCCACTTT. This chain links TRBV30 with TRBJ1-6, with D perhaps matching TRBD1 (5 bases). CDR3 length: 14 residues. V was clipped by 3 bases and J by 6 bases, with 12 bases between them. CDR1 and CDR2 (germline): GTSNPN, SVGIG (reference sequence).